The 12 T cell receptor beta chains reported below all come from one sample, sequenced in a study of blood T cell repertoires in COVID-19. Here immunoSEQ multiplex PCR was the method, and the copy in TCRdb shows in-frame clones only, minus some. The sample has some 390,000 clones; 70% to 90% are singletons. Material: peripheral blood. These receptors were taken from a woman between 35 and 50 years old with COVID-19, enrolled during active disease.

The gene calls are TRBV18 and TRBJ1-4, with 11 positions matching TRBD1. CDR3 length: 14 amino acids. CDR1 KGHSH and CDR2 LQKENI come from the germline V gene. The V and J ends lost 4 bases and 8 bases, in that order; junction bases with no gene match: 3. The CDR3 sequence is CASSRDRGREKLFF. The CDR3 DNA follows: TGTGCCAGCTCACGGGACAGGGGGAGAGAAAAACTGTTTTTT.

V gene TRBV29-1 combines with J gene TRBJ2-1; 11 bases map to TRBD2. J lost 7 bases, V lost 6 bases, and 8 bases had no gene match. From germline, CDR1 is SQVTM and CDR2 ANQGSEA. This CDR3 is built from 14 residues. The CDR3 sequence: CSVGVAGGPNEQFF. DNA of the CDR3: TGCAGCGTGGGGGTAGCGGGAGGGCCTAATGAGCAGTTCTTC.

V is TRBV18 and J is TRBJ2-3; 8 bases map to TRBD2. The V gene end was trimmed by 3 bases and the J gene end by 5 bases; junction bases not matched to a gene: 7. This CDR3 has 15 amino acids. Germline CDR1 KGHSH, CDR2 LQKENI. For the CDR3, the DNA is TGTGCCAGCTCACCTAGCGGGAATCTCGGAGATACGCAGTATTTT. Translation: CASSPSGNLGDTQYF.

V usage is TRBV7-9 and J usage is TRBJ2-7; 10 positions match TRBD2. Per the germline V gene, CDR1 is SEHNR and CDR2 is FQNEAQ (reference sequence). With 1 base clipped from V and 2 bases from J, the junction kept 5 bases outside the gene matches. CDR3 length: 16 amino acids. The DNA of the CDR3 is TGTGCCAGCAGCTTAGGGGCTAGCGGGGGAGCCTACGAGCAGTACTTC. Amino acids: CASSLGASGGAYEQYF. The whole variable domain, remainder taken from reference TRBV7-9 and TRBJ2-7, is DTGVSQNPRHKITKRGQNVTFRCDPISEHNRLYWYRQTLGQGPEFLTYFQNEAQLEKSRLLSDRFSAERPKGSFSTLEIQRTEQGDSAMYLCASSLGASGGAYEQYFGPGTRLTVT.

The rearrangement joins TRBV5-4 to TRBJ1-1; no definite D call. The V end was cut by 0 bases, the J end by 4 bases, with 10 bases between. Germline lookup yields CDR1 SGHNT and CDR2 YYREEE (reference sequence). The length of the CDR3 is 14 residues. The CDR3 protein is CASSLVGVPTEAFF. CDR3 coding DNA: TGTGCCAGCAGCTTGGTCGGGGTTCCCACTGAAGCTTTCTTT.

The table lists this clone with a few counts. This rearrangement joins TRBV5-6 to TRBJ2-5; no definite D call. Per germline, CDR1 SGHDT and CDR2 YYEEEE. With 3 bases removed from V and 4 bases from J, the gap between germline ends came to 4 bases. This CDR3 comprises 11 residues. The CDR3 DNA is TGTGCCAGCAGCTCCTCAGAGACCCAGTACTTC. Encoded protein: CASSSSETQYF.

The V call is TRBV27, the J call TRBJ1-5, with D unclear. With 3 bases removed from V and 4 bases from J, the gap between germline ends came to 7 bases. The germline V gene has CDR1 MNHEY and CDR2 SMNVEV (reference sequence). This CDR3 is 13 amino acids long. The CDR3 region is CASSFARNQPQHF. CDR3 sequence (DNA): TGTGCCAGCAGTTTCGCACGGAATCAGCCCCAGCATTTT.

The chain carries TRBV5-1 and TRBJ1-5; D is unclear. V was cut by 0 bases and J by 0 bases, with 10 bases left in between. The CDR3 contains 16 residues. Germline V gene data show CDR1 as SGHRS and CDR2 as YFSETQ. The CDR3 is CASSLAPGYSNQPQHF. For the CDR3, the DNA is TGCGCCAGCAGCTTGGCCCCGGGGTATAGCAATCAGCCCCAGCATTTT.

This chain joins TRBV28 and TRBJ1-2; TRBD1 matches at 8 bases. Per germline, CDR1 MDHEN and CDR2 SYDVKM. The CDR3 sequence is 16 residues long. V trimming: 4 bases; J trimming: 2 bases; junction bases outside the gene matches: 9. CDR3 protein: CASSSSRDRYNYGYTF. As DNA, the CDR3 is TGTGCCAGCAGTTCGTCCCGGGACAGGTACAACTATGGCTACACCTTC.

Concerning this clone: The same CDR3 also results from other DNA sequences found in this sample. The chain has TRBV5-1 and TRBJ2-7; TRBD2 might be the D (6 bases). The V end was cut by 0 bases, the J end by 0 bases, with 7 bases between. Germline loops: CDR1 SGHRS, CDR2 YFSETQ. CDR3 size: 14 residues. The CDR3 DNA sequence: TGCGCCAGCAGCTTGGCCGGGAGCTCCTACGAGCAGTACTTC. This translates into CASSLAGSSYEQYF. Together with reference TRBV5-1 and TRBJ2-7, the CDR3 gives the full variable domain: KAGVTQTPRYLIKTRGQQVTLSCSPISGHRSVSWYQQTPGQGLQFLFEYFSETQRNKGNFPGRFSGRQFSNSRSEMNVSTLELGDSALYLCASSLAGSSYEQYFGPGTRLTVT.

The V gene is TRBV5-4, the J gene TRBJ1-2; 8 bases are a match to TRBD1. The CDR3 has 13 amino acids. V shed 5 bases and J 4 bases; nucleotides not matched to a gene: 4. The germline V gene encodes CDR1 SGHNT and CDR2 YYREEE (reference sequence). The CDR3 DNA reads TGTGCCAGCAGGACAGGGGAAGTCTATGGCTACACCTTC. This codes for CASRTGEVYGYTF.

The rearrangement links TRBV4-3 to TRBJ1-4; perhaps TRBD1 as D (6 bases). V was clipped by 4 bases and J by 7 bases, with 19 bases between them. Germline lookup yields CDR1 LGHNA and CDR2 YSLEER. The length of the CDR3 is 16 residues. CDR3 nucleotide sequence: TGCGCCAGCAGCCCCGGGGGGCGAGGCGTAGGTGAAAAACTGTTTTTT. Protein: CASSPGGRGVGEKLFF.